The 16 T cell receptor beta chains listed next were all sequenced from one sample in a study of cytomegalovirus exposure and HLA in healthy donors. Primers for the PCR totalled 60 Vbeta and 13 Jbeta. Sequencing used immunoSEQ multiplex PCR; TCRdb keeps in-frame clones, though not all of them. This sample has around 65,000 clones; about 85% occur once, and the top ten carry around 10%. Sequenced input: PBMCs. These receptors originate from a female donor in good health and CMV-seronegative.

This clone showed up just a few times. The chain carries TRBV2 and TRBJ1-6; 12 nucleotides match TRBD1. Germline CDR1 and CDR2: SNHLY and FYNNEI. Losses at the gene ends were 6 bases for V and 7 bases for J; bases not matched to a gene: 7. The CDR3 is 16 amino acids. CDR3 amino acids: CASRAGTGGSNSPLHF. The CDR3 bases are TGTGCCAGCAGGGCCGGGACAGGGGGCTCGAATTCACCCCTCCACTTT.

V gene TRBV7-2 combines with J gene TRBJ2-5; 12 nucleotides agree with TRBD2. Germline-derived CDR1 and CDR2 are SGHTA and FQGNSA. V lost 5 bases, J lost 6 bases, and 10 bases stayed unmatched. The CDR3 length is 16 residues. The CDR3 here is CASSPETLAGGKTQYF. The CDR3 DNA sequence: TGTGCCAGCAGCCCAGAGACCCTAGCGGGGGGGAAGACCCAGTACTTC.

In DNA, the CDR3 is TGTGCCAGCAGTTACTCGGGACTACCTTACGAGCAGTACTTC. The encoded protein is CASSYSGLPYEQYF. V is TRBV28 and J is TRBJ2-7; 7 bases agree with TRBD2. The CDR3 totals 14 residues. V was clipped by 4 bases and J by 4 bases; unmatched bases: 7. Germline CDR1 MDHEN, CDR2 SYDVKM.

Notes on this clone: One end of the junction varies from germline; a read error may be responsible. The chain couples TRBV7-7 to TRBJ2-2; possible D gene TRBD2, 5 bases. The length of the CDR3 is 14 residues. Germline V gives CDR1 SSHAT, CDR2 FNYEAQ (reference sequence). The CDR3 protein is CASSFGDPTGELFF. The CDR3 DNA sequence: TGTGCTAGCAGCTTCGGGGATCCCACCGGGGAGCTGTTTTTT. Full variable domain (missing parts from reference TRBV7-7 and TRBJ2-2): GAGVSQSPRYKVTKRGQDVTLRCDPISSHATLYWYQQALGQGPEFLTYFNYEAQPDKSGLPSDRFSAERPEGSISTLTIQRTEQRDSAMYRCASSFGDPTGELFFGEGSRLTVL.

CDR3 in DNA: TGTGCCAGCAGCAAGATACGAGGCGGTGTAAATTCACCCCTCCACTTT. It encodes CASSKIRGGVNSPLHF. The genes are TRBV21-1 and TRBJ1-6. TRBV21-1 is flagged as a pseudogene. The CDR3 has 16 residues.

The chain carries TRBV7-2 and TRBJ2-7; 7 bases agree with TRBD1. CDR1 and CDR2 from the germline V gene are SGHTA and FQGNSA. CDR3 size: 11 residues. V lost 5 bases to trimming and J lost 9 bases; unmatched junction nucleotides: 4. Here the CDR3 DNA reads TGTGCCAGCAGCCTTAGACAGGGGCAGTACTTC. Its protein is CASSLRQGQYF.

The chain employs TRBV28 and TRBJ2-1; tentatively, D is TRBD2 (6 bases). Trimming took off 5 bases at V and 1 base at J, with 15 bases between the two ends. Germline CDR1 is MDHEN and CDR2 is SYDVKM. This CDR3 is 16 amino acids long. This CDR3 reads CASSRFGSSSYNEQFF. In nucleotides, the CDR3 is TGTGCCAGCAGTCGCTTCGGGAGTAGTTCCTACAATGAGCAGTTCTTC.

The rearrangement links TRBV5-1 to TRBJ1-5, with no clear D. The V end was cut by 4 bases, the J end by 0 bases, with 11 bases between. The CDR3 loop spans 15 amino acids. The germline gives CDR1 SGHRS, CDR2 YFSETQ. The CDR3 loop is CASSPDTYSNQPQHF. In DNA form, the CDR3 reads TGCGCCAGCAGCCCCGACACTTATAGCAATCAGCCCCAGCATTTT. Using reference TRBV5-1 and TRBJ1-5 for the parts outside the CDR3, the full variable domain is KAGVTQTPRYLIKTRGQQVTLSCSPISGHRSVSWYQQTPGQGLQFLFEYFSETQRNKGNFPGRFSGRQFSNSRSEMNVSTLELGDSALYLCASSPDTYSNQPQHFGDGTRLSIL.

This chain uses TRBV7-2 with TRBJ1-5; D is ambiguous. Germline V gene sequence: CDR1 SGHTA, CDR2 FQGNSA. The CDR3 is 16 amino acids. With 2 bases removed from V and 0 bases from J, the gap between germline ends came to 11 bases. In DNA form, the CDR3 reads TGTGCCAGCAGCTTAATGGGCAGGAATAGCAATCAGCCCCAGCATTTT. Translating it yields CASSLMGRNSNQPQHF.

CDR3 residues: CASSTQGLAGGRPGELFF. The CDR3 DNA reads TGCGCCAGCAGCACCCAAGGACTAGCGGGAGGACGACCCGGGGAGCTGTTTTTT. V is TRBV4-1 and J is TRBJ2-2; 14 bases match TRBD2. The CDR3 has 18 amino acids. V lost 5 bases, J lost 6 bases, and 11 bases stayed unmatched. Germline V CDR1 and CDR2: MGHRA, YSYEKL.

This chain joins TRBV19 and TRBJ2-1; 7 bases map to TRBD1. Germline lookup yields CDR1 LNHDA and CDR2 SQIVND (reference sequence). CDR3 length: 13 amino acids. Trimming took 2 bases from V and 9 from J; bases not matched to a gene: 4. CDR3 region: CASSIQGVGEQFF. In nucleotides, the CDR3 is TGTGCCAGTAGTATACAGGGGGTCGGTGAGCAGTTCTTC. Complete variable domain (other parts from reference TRBV19 and TRBJ2-1): DGGITQSPKYLFRKEGQNVTLSCEQNLNHDAMYWYRQDPGQGLRLIYYSQIVNDFQKGDIAEGYSVSREKKESFPLTVTSAQKNPTAFYLCASSIQGVGEQFFGPGTRLTVL.

This chain connects TRBV19 to TRBJ2-2, with TRBD2 as a possible D gene (5 bases). V lost 5 bases, J lost 5 bases, and 15 bases lay in between. The CDR3 sequence is 15 residues long. Germline values: CDR1 LNHDA, CDR2 SQIVND (reference sequence). The CDR3 DNA follows: TGTGCCAGTAGTCTCCACGCCCGGGGAACCGGGGAGCTGTTTTTT. Residues: CASSLHARGTGELFF.

V and J are TRBV11-2 and TRBJ2-5; 8 positions agree with TRBD1. With the DNA end fitting TRBJ2-7 better, the J assignment may be wrong. This CDR3 has 17 residues. CDR1 SGHAT and CDR2 FQNNGV come from the germline V gene. CDR3 bases: TGTGCCAGCAGCTTAGCAACGTCAGGGGGCCGTCCCTACGAGCAGTACTTC. Its protein product is CASSLATSGGRPYEQYF.

The chain carries TRBV6-5 and TRBJ2-1; TRBD2 agrees at 7 bases. The germline V gene has CDR1 MNHEY and CDR2 SVGAGI. CDR3 size: 15 residues. Unmatched junction bases numbered 9, after V lost 6 bases and J lost 4 bases. CDR3 nucleotide sequence: TGTGCCAGCAGCCGCTTGGCGGGAGTATACAATGAGCAGTTCTTC. Translated, it gives CASSRLAGVYNEQFF.

The chain links TRBV19 to TRBJ1-1; perhaps TRBD1 as D (5 bases). V was clipped by 6 bases and J by 1 base, with 15 bases between them. Germline V gives CDR1 LNHDA, CDR2 SQIVND (reference sequence). The CDR3 covers 15 residues. The CDR3 region has the DNA TGTGCCAGTAGGACACATGCCACAGGGAACACTGAAGCTTTCTTT. Its protein product is CASRTHATGNTEAFF.

The CDR3 sequence is CASSPDRGTYEQYF. Written as DNA, the CDR3 is TGTGCCAGCAGTCCCGACAGGGGGACCTACGAGCAGTACTTC. The J gene is TRBJ2-7, the V gene TRBV2; 9 positions agree with TRBD1. The CDR3 sequence is 14 residues long. V was pared by 5 bases and J by 2 bases, with 4 bases of the junction left unmatched. The germline gives CDR1 SNHLY, CDR2 FYNNEI. Looking up the rest from reference TRBV2 and TRBJ2-7 gives the full variable domain: EPEVTQTPSHQVTQMGQEVILRCVPISNHLYFYWYRQILGQKVEFLVSFYNNEISEKSEIFDDQFSVERPDGSNFTLKIRSTKLEDSAMYFCASSPDRGTYEQYFGPGTRLTVT.